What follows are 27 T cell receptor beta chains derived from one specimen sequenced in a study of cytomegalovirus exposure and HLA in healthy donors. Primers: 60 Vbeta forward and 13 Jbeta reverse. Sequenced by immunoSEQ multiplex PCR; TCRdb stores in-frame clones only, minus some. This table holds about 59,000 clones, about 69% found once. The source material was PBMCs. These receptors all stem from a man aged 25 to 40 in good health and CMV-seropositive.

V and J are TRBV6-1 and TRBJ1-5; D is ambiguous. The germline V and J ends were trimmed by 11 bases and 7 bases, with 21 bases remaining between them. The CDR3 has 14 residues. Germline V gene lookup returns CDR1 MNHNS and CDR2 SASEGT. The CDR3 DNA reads TGTGCCGGCTCGGGAGTAGGGATCGGCCAGCCCCAGCATTTT. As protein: CAGSGVGIGQPQHF.

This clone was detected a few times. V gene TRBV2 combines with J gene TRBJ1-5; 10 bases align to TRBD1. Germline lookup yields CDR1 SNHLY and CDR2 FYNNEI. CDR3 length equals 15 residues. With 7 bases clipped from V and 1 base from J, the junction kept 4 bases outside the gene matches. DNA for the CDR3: TGTGCCAGCAACAAGGACAGGGGGAGCAATCAGCCCCAGCATTTT. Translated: CASNKDRGSNQPQHF.

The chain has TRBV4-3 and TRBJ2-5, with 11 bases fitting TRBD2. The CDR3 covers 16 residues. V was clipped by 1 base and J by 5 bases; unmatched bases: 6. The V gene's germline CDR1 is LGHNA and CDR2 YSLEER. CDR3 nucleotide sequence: TGCGCCAGCAGCCAAGCGCTAGCGGGGGGAAGTGAGACCCAGTACTTC. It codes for CASSQALAGGSETQYF.

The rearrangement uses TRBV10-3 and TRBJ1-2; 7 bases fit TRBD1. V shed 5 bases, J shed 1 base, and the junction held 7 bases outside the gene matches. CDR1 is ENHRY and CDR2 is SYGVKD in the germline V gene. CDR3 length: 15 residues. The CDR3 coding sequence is TGTGCCATCAGTAAGACAGGGAGTGATAACTATGGCTACACCTTC. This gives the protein CAISKTGSDNYGYTF.

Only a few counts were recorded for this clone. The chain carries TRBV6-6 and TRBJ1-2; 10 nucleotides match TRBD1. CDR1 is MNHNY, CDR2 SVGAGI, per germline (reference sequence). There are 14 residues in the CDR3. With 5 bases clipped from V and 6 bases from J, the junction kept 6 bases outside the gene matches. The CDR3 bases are TGTGCCAGCAGTCCGTCAGGGACAGGGGATGGCTACACCTTC. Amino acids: CASSPSGTGDGYTF.

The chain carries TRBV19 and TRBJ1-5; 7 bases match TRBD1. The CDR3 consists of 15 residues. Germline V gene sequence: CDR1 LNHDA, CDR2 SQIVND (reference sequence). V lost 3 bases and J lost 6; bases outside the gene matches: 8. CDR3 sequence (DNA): TGTGCCAGTAGTATCGACAGGGCCGGGACTCAGCCCCAGCATTTT. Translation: CASSIDRAGTQPQHF.

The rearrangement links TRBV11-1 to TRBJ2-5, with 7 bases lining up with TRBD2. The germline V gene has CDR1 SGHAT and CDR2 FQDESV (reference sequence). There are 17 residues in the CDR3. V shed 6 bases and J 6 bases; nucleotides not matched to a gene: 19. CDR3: CASSMGIGLDGEQTQYF. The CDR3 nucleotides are TGTGCCAGCAGTATGGGGATTGGACTAGACGGTGAGCAGACCCAGTACTTC.

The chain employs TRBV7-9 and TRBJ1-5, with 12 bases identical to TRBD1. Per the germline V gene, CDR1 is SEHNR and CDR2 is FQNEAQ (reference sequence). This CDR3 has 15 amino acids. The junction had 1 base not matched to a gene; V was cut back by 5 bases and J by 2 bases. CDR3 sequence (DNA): TGTGCCAGCAGCGGGACAGGGGGCGGCAATCAGCCCCAGCATTTT. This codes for CASSGTGGGNQPQHF.

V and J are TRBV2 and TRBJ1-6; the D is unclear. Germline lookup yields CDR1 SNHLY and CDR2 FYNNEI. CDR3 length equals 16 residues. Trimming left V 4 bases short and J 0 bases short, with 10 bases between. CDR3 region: CASSGRVSSYNSPLHF. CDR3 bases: TGTGCCAGCAGTGGACGGGTCAGCTCCTATAATTCACCCCTCCACTTT.

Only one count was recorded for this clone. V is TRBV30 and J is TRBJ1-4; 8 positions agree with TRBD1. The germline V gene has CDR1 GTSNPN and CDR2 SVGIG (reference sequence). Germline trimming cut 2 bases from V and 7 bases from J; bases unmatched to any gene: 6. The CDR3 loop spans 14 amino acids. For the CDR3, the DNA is TGTGCCTGGAGTTCGGACAGGGTTAGTGAAAAACTGTTTTTT. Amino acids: CAWSSDRVSEKLFF.

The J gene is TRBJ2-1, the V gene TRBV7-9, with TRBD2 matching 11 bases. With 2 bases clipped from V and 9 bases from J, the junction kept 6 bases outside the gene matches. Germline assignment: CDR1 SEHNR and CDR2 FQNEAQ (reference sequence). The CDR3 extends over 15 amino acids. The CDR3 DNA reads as TGTGCCAGCAGCTTATCTAGCGGGGGGTCTGGTGAGCAGTTCTTC. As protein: CASSLSSGGSGEQFF.

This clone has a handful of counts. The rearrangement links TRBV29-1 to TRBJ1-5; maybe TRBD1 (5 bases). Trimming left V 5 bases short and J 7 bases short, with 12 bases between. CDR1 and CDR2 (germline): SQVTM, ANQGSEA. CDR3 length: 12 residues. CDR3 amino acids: CSVLTGGQPQHF. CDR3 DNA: TGCAGCGTTCTTACAGGTGGACAGCCCCAGCATTTT.

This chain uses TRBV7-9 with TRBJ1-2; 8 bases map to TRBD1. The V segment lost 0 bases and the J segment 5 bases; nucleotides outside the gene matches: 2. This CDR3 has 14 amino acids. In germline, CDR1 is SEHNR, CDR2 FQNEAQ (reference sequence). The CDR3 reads CASSLAGQEYGYTF. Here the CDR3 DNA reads TGTGCCAGCAGCTTAGCGGGACAGGAGTATGGCTACACCTTC.

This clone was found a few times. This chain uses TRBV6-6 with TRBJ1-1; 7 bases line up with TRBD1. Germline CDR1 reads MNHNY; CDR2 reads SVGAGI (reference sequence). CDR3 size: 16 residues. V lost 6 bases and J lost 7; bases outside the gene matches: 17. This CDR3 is CASRTGSGQWESEAFF. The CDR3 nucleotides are TGTGCCAGCAGGACCGGCTCGGGACAGTGGGAGAGTGAAGCTTTCTTT.

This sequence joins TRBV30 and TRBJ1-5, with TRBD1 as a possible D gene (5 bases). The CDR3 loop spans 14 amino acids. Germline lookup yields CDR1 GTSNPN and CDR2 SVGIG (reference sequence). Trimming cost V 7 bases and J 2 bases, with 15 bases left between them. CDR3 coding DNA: TGTGCCTACAGGCCCCAAAGGCGCAATCAGCCCCAGCATTTT. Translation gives CAYRPQRRNQPQHF.

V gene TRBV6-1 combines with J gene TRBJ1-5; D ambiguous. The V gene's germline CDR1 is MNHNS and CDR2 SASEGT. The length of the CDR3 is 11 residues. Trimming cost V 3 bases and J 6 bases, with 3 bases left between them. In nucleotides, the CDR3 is TGTGCCAGCAGTGATCGTCAGCCCCAGCATTTT. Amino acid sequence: CASSDRQPQHF.

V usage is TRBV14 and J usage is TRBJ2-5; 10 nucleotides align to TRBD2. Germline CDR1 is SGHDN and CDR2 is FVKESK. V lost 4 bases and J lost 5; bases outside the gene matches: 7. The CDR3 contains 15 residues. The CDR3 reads CASSRSGGAWETQYF. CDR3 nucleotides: TGTGCCAGCAGCCGGAGCGGGGGGGCCTGGGAGACCCAGTACTTC.

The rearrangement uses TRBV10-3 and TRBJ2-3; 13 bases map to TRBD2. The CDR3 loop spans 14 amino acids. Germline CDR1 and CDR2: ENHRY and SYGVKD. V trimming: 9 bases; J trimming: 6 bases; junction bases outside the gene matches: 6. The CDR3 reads CAITSGGVRDTQYF. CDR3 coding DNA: TGTGCCATTACTAGCGGGGGGGTTCGGGATACGCAGTATTTT.

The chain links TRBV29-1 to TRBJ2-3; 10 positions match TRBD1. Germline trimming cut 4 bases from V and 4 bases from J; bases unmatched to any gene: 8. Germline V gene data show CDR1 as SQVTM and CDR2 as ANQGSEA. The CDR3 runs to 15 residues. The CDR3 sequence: CSVGRQGAAADTQYF. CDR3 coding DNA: TGCAGCGTTGGGCGACAGGGGGCGGCGGCAGATACGCAGTATTTT.

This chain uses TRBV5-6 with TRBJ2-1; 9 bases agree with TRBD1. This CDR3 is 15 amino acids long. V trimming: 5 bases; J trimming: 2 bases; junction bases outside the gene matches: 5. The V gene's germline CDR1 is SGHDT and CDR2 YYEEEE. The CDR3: CASSQDRGPYNEQFF. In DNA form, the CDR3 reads TGTGCCAGCAGTCAGGACAGGGGCCCCTACAATGAGCAGTTCTTC.

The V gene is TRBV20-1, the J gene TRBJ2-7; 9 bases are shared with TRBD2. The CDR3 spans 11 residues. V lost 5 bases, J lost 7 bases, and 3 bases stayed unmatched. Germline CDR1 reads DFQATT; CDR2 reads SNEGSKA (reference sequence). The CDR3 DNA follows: TGCAGTGCTCGGACTAGCGATGAGCAGTACTTC. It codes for CSARTSDEQYF.

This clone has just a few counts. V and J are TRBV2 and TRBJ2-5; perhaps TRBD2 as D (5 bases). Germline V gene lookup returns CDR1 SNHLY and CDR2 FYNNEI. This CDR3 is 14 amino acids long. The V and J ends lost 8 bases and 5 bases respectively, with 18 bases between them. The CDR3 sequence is CASWSWGVRETQYF. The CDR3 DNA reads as TGTGCCAGCTGGTCATGGGGAGTTCGGGAGACCCAGTACTTC. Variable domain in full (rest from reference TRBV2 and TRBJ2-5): EPEVTQTPSHQVTQMGQEVILRCVPISNHLYFYWYRQILGQKVEFLVSFYNNEISEKSEIFDDQFSVERPDGSNFTLKIRSTKLEDSAMYFCASWSWGVRETQYFGPGTRLLVL.

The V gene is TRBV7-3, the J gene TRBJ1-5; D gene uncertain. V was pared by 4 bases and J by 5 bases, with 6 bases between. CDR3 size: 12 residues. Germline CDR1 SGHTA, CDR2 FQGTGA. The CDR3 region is CASSSVYQPQHF. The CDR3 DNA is TGTGCCAGCAGCTCCGTTTATCAGCCCCAGCATTTT.

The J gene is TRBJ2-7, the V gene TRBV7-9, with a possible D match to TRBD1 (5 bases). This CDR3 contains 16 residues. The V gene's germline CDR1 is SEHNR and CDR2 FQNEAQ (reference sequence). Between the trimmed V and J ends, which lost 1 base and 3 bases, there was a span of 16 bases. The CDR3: CASSLGPSRAVYEQYF. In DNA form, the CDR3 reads TGTGCCAGCAGCTTAGGTCCGAGCAGGGCCGTCTACGAGCAGTACTTC.

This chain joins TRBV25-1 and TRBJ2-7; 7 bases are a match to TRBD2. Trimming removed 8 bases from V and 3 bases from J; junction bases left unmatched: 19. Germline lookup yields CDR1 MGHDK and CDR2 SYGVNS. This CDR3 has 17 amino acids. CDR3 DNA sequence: TGTGCCAGCGGGAATGGGGGGGTACCGGGAGCTAACTACGAGCAGTACTTC. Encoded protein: CASGNGGVPGANYEQYF.

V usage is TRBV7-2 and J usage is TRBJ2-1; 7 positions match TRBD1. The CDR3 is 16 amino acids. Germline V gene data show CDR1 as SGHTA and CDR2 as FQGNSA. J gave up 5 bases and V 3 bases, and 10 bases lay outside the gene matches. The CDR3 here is CASSLITGEIHNEQFF. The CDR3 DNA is TGTGCCAGCAGCTTGATCACAGGGGAGATCCACAATGAGCAGTTCTTC.

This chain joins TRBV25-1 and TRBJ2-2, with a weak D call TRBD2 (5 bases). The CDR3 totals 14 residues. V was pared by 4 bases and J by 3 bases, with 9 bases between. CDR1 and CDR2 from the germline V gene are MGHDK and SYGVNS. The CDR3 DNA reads TGTGCCAGCAGTGGATCCGGGGACACCGGGGAGCTGTTTTTT. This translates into CASSGSGDTGELFF.